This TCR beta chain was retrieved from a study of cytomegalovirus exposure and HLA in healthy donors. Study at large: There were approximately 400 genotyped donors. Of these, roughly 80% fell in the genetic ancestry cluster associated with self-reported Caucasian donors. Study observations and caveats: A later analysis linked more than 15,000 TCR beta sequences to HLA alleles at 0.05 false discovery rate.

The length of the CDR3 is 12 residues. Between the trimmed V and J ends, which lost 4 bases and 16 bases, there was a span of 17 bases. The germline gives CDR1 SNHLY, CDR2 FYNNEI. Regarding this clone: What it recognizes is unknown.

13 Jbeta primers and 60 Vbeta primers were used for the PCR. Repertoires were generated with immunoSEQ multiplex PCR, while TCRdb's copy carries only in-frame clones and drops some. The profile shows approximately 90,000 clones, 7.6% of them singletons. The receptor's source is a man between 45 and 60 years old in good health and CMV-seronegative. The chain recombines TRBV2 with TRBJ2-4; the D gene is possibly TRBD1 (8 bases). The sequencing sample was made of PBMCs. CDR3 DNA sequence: TGTGCCAGCAGTGTGGGGGGGGACAGGTCTTACTTC. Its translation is CASSVGGDRSYF.